This is a list of T cell receptor beta chains from one sample in a study of Graves' ophthalmopathy and Graves' hyperthyroidism. TCRdb reprocessed the multiplex PCR reads via MiXCR and lists one record per CDR3 protein. Seen here are 650,000 to 900,000 distinct CDR3 sequences, around 40% observed once, and the top ten hold 44%. Sequencing used peripheral blood. The receptors derive from an adult man with Graves' ophthalmopathy. Each CDR3 is given with its conserved first and last residue. D genes are given only for firm matches. Expanded clones are given a class, and other clones once, few, many or no size at all.

TRBJ2-5,.,TRBV5-4,TRBD1,CASSLLDRAEETQYF,TGTGCCAGCAGCTTACTAGACAGGGCGGAAGAGACCCAGTACTTC
TRBJ1-4,many,TRBV20-1,.,CSARRGSGNEKLFF,TGCAGTGCGAGAAGGGGTTCGGGTAATGAAAAACTGTTTTTT
TRBJ2-7,few,TRBV10-3,.,CAISEIGTSYEQYF,TGTGCCATCAGTGAGATCGGGACCTCCTACGAGCAGTACTTC
TRBJ2-7,many,TRBV5-1,TRBD1,CASSPTGTGGSEQYF,TGCGCCAGCAGCCCAACAGGGACAGGGGGAAGCGAGCAGTACTTC
TRBJ1-2,.,TRBV7-8,TRBD1,CASSPRQGSPRGYTF,TGTGCCAGCAGCCCCAGACAGGGCTCCCCTAGAGGCTACACCTTC
TRBJ1-5,many,TRBV19,TRBD1,CASSPWDRGNQPQHF,TGTGCCAGTAGTCCCTGGGACAGGGGGAATCAGCCCCAGCATTTT
TRBJ1-5,few,TRBV20-1,TRBD1,CSANSDRDDQPQHF,TGCAGTGCCAACTCGGACAGGGACGATCAGCCCCAGCATTTT
TRBJ1-2,many,TRBV10-3,.,CAISEAGRSYGYTF,TGTGCCATCAGTGAGGCAGGTAGATCCTATGGCTACACCTTC
TRBJ2-1,.,TRBV7-9,TRBD2,CASSLTREGGQFF,TGTGCCAGCAGCTTAACGCGGGAGGGCGGGCAGTTCTTC
TRBJ1-2,.,TRBV7-9,.,CASSFRVDTKNYGYTF,TGTGCCAGCAGCTTTAGGGTCGATACTAAAAACTATGGCTACACCTTC
TRBJ2-7,few,TRBV10-2,.,CASSERMWASYEQYF,TGCGCCAGCAGTGAGAGGATGTGGGCCTCCTACGAGCAGTACTTC
TRBJ1-6,.,TRBV6-1,TRBD1,CASSAGQGRWSPLHF,TGTGCCAGCAGTGCCGGACAGGGGAGATGGTCACCCCTCCACTTT
TRBJ1-2,few,TRBV9,TRBD1,CASSQEDRVDGYTF,TGTGCCAGCAGCCAGGAGGACAGGGTGGATGGCTACACCTTC
TRBJ1-3,few,TRBV12-3/TRBV12-4,.,CASTPGQNSGNTIYF,TGTGCCAGCACCCCTGGACAGAACTCTGGAAACACCATATATTTT
TRBJ2-6,.,TRBV11-1,.,CASSLELSGYGANVLTF,TGTGCCAGCAGCTTGGAGCTGTCAGGGTACGGGGCCAACGTCCTGACTTTC
TRBJ2-7,.,TRBV20-1,TRBD1,CSATGQGAYEQYF,TGCAGTGCTACCGGACAGGGGGCCTACGAGCAGTACTTC
TRBJ1-2,few,TRBV6-5,.,CASSNGGYGYTF,TGTGCCAGCAGTAATGGGGGATATGGCTACACCTTC
TRBJ2-7,.,TRBV2,.,CASSFLESSYEQYF,TGTGCCAGCAGTTTCCTTGAGAGCTCCTACGAGCAGTACTTC
TRBJ1-6,.,TRBV10-3,.,CASSQIRGPNSPLHF,TGTGCCAGCAGTCAGATCAGGGGCCCTAATTCACCCCTCCACTTT
TRBJ2-5,.,TRBV7-9,.,CASSQDVGGPGVETQYF,TGTGCCAGCAGCCAAGATGTAGGAGGGCCCGGGGTAGAGACCCAGTACTTC
TRBJ2-3,.,TRBV24-1,.,CATSDFRGASTDTQYF,TGTGCCACCAGTGATTTTCGGGGGGCCTCAACAGATACGCAGTATTTT
TRBJ1-5,many,TRBV15,.,CATSERVNSNQPQHF,TGTGCCACCAGCGAGAGGGTAAATAGCAATCAGCCCCAGCATTTT
TRBJ2-2,.,TRBV25-1,TRBD1,CASSDRVVTGELFF,TGTGCCAGCAGCGACAGGGTAGTCACCGGGGAGCTGTTTTTT
TRBJ2-6,.,TRBV14,.,CASSQRGTASGANVLTF,TGTGCCAGCAGCCAGCGCGGGACAGCTAGCGGGGCCAACGTCCTGACTTTC
TRBJ1-2,once,TRBV7-2,.,CASSLNRLDYGYTF,TGTGCCAGCAGCTTGAACAGGTTGGACTATGGCTACACCTTC
TRBJ2-5,.,TRBV24-1,TRBD2,CAISEGSGAQETQYF,TGTGCCATCAGTGAAGGCAGCGGGGCCCAAGAGACCCAGTACTTC
TRBJ2-5,few,TRBV7-9,.,CASSLLRGVETQYF,TGTGCCAGCAGCTTACTGAGGGGCGTAGAGACCCAGTACTTC
TRBJ2-5,many,TRBV29-1,TRBD2,CSVETSGLETQYF,TGCAGCGTTGAAACTAGCGGTTTGGAGACCCAGTACTTC
TRBJ2-7,.,TRBV20-1,.,CSARDPRDWSYEQYF,TGCAGTGCTAGAGATCCCCGGGACTGGTCCTACGAGCAGTACTTC
TRBJ1-2,few,TRBV15,.,CATSRGIYGYTF,TGTGCCACCAGCAGGGGGATCTATGGCTACACCTTC